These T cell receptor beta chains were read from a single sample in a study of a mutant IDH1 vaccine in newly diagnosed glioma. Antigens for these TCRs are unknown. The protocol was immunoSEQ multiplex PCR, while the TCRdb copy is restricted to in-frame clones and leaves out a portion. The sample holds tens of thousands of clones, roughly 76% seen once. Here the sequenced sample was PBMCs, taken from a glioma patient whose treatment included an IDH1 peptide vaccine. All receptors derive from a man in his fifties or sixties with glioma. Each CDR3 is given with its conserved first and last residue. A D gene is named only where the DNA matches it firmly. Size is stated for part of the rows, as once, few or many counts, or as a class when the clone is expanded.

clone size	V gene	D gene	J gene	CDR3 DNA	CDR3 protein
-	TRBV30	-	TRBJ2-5	TGTGCCGGCCGCCCGGCCTTTAGAGAGACCCAGTACTTC	CAGRPAFRETQYF
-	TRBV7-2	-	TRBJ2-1	TGTGCCAGCAGCTTGGCCAATGAGCAGTTCTTC	CASSLANEQFF
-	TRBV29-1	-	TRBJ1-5	TGCAGCGTTTCTCAGGGAAACAATCAGCCCCAGCATTTT	CSVSQGNNQPQHF
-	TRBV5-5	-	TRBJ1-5	TGTGCCAGCAGCTTGGCCGGGGCCAATCAGCCCCAGCGTTTT	CASSLAGANQPQRF
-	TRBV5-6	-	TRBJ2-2	TGTGCCAGCAGCTTCGGGACACGCGGGGAGCTGTTTTTT	CASSFGTRGELFF
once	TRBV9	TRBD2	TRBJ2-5	TGTGCCAGCAGCGGGAGACCTAGCGGGGGCCCTTTTGGGCAAGAGACCCAGTACTTC	CASSGRPSGGPFGQETQYF
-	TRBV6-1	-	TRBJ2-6	TGTGCCAGCAGTGAAAATGGGGGCTCTGGGGCCAACGTCCTGACTTTC	CASSENGGSGANVLTF
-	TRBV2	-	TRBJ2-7	TGTGCCGGTCGGGAGTCAGGCCTCTACGAGCAGTACTTC	CAGRESGLYEQYF
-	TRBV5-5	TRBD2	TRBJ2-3	TGTGCCAGCAGCTCCGGACTAGCGGGAGGGATAGATACGCAGTATTTT	CASSSGLAGGIDTQYF
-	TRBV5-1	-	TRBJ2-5	TGCGCCAGCAGCTCGGGGAACAGGAAAAAAGAGACCCAGTACTTC	CASSSGNRKKETQYF
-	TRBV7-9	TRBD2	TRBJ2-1	TGTGCCAGCTTAGGCCGGGGACTAGCGGGGGGATCCTACAATGAGCAGTTCTTC	CASLGRGLAGGSYNEQFF
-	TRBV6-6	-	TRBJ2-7	TGTGCCAGCAGCCCCGGCAGGGTCTCCTACGAGCAGTACTTC	CASSPGRVSYEQYF
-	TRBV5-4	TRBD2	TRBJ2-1	TGTGCCAGCAGCGCTGCGGGGGGGCCCGACAATGAGCAGTTCTTC	CASSAAGGPDNEQFF
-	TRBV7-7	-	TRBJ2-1	TGTGCTAGCAGCTCAGAACGAAGCTCCTACAATGAGCAGTTCTTC	CASSSERSSYNEQFF
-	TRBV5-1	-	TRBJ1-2	TGCGCCAGCAGCCGTAACACCGACAGTAACTATGGCTACACCTTC	CASSRNTDSNYGYTF
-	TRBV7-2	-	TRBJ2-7	TGTGCCAGCAAGGGACCTAGCTCCTACGAGCAGTACTTC	CASKGPSSYEQYF